Listed below are T cell receptor beta chains from one sample, sequenced in a study of technical replicates of blood from four donors. The repertoire was sequenced with immunoSEQ multiplex PCR; TCRdb's copy has only in-frame clones and lacks some. In the table there are around 95,000 clones, 85% to 95% of which are singletons. Material: T cells isolated from PBMCs. The receptors derive from a human donor in good health. Each CDR3 is given with its conserved first and last residue. A D gene is named only where the DNA matches it firmly. Clone size appears in some rows only: once, few, many, or a class for an expanded clone.

TRBJ1-2	TRBV30	14	-	-	TGTGCCTGGAGTGTACGAACCCAGGGGTCTGGCTACACCTTC	CAWSVRTQGSGYTF
TRBJ2-2	TRBV5-1	15	TRBD2	-	TGCGCCAGCAGCTTGCGCGGGGGGGACACCGGGGAGCTGTTTTTT	CASSLRGGDTGELFF
TRBJ1-1	TRBV9	14	-	-	TGTGCCAGCAGCGTAGATGGCAGGGCCACTGAAGCTTTCTTT	CASSVDGRATEAFF
TRBJ2-5	TRBV12-5	14	-	-	TGTGCTAGTGGTTTCCGGGACAACCAAGAGACCCAGTACTTC	CASGFRDNQETQYF
TRBJ1-2	TRBV28	14	-	-	TGTGCCAGCAGTTTGATGGACATTAACTATGGCTACACCTTC	CASSLMDINYGYTF
TRBJ1-2	TRBV28	14	-	-	TGTGCCAGCAGACGGTCGGCGGGGAACTATGGCTACACCTTC	CASRRSAGNYGYTF
TRBJ2-5	TRBV4-1	13	-	-	TGCGCCAGCAGCGTCGAGGTTCAAGAGACCCAGTACTTC	CASSVEVQETQYF
TRBJ1-2	TRBV6-5	16	TRBD1	once	TGTGCCAGCAGTTTGTCCCGGACAGGCACTTCCTATGGCTACACCTTC	CASSLSRTGTSYGYTF
TRBJ1-5	TRBV6-5	14	-	-	TGTGCCAGCAGTTACGTTGCAGGCAATCAGCCCCAGCATTTT	CASSYVAGNQPQHF
TRBJ2-7	TRBV7-2	16	-	once	TGTGCCAGCAGCTTACGCCCTAAGGGGTCCGGGTACGAGCAGTACTTC	CASSLRPKGSGYEQYF
TRBJ1-5	TRBV2	19	TRBD1	-	TGTGCCAGCAGTGAATATGGCCCCGGGGACAGCTATAGCAATCAGCCCCAGCATTTT	CASSEYGPGDSYSNQPQHF
TRBJ2-3	TRBV5-6	15	-	-	TGTGCCAGCAGCCCGCACTCCACAAGGGGTGATACGCAGTATTTT	CASSPHSTRGDTQYF
TRBJ1-2	TRBV27	13	-	few	TGTGCCAGCAGTCCACAGGCGCCTTATGGCTACACCTTC	CASSPQAPYGYTF
TRBJ2-1	TRBV9	14	TRBD2	-	TGTGCCAGCAGCCAGGGACTAAGCAGGAATGAGCAGTTCTTC	CASSQGLSRNEQFF
TRBJ1-4	TRBV5-4	15	-	-	TGTGCCAGCAGCTTTAAACAGGGAGCAAATGAAAAACTGTTTTTT	CASSFKQGANEKLFF
TRBJ1-2	TRBV11-2	16	-	-	TGTGCCAGCAGCTTAATTATGGACAGCCGATCCTATGGCTACACCTTC	CASSLIMDSRSYGYTF
TRBJ2-7	TRBV13	15	TRBD1	-	TGTGCCAGCAGCCCCCGGACAGGGGCCTCCTACGAGCAGTACTTC	CASSPRTGASYEQYF
TRBJ1-4	TRBV9	16	TRBD1	-	TGTGCCAGCAGCGCAGGGTCTCGGACAGGGAGGGAAAAACTGTTTTTT	CASSAGSRTGREKLFF
TRBJ1-1	TRBV19	18	-	-	TGTGCCAGTAGTATAGATAGCCCCACGGATGGAATGAACACTGAAGCTTTCTTT	CASSIDSPTDGMNTEAFF
TRBJ1-1	TRBV4-2	16	TRBD1	-	TGTGCCAGCAGCCAAGATCCGGAGGGGGCGGGCACTGAAGCTTTCTTT	CASSQDPEGAGTEAFF
TRBJ2-2	TRBV14	18	TRBD2	-	TGTGCCAGCAGCTCAAGACTAGCGAAAAAAACAGGCACCGGGGAGCTGTTTTTT	CASSSRLAKKTGTGELFF
TRBJ1-1	TRBV7-9	13	-	few	TGTGCCAGCAGCTTAGTGAGTGACACTGAAGCTTTCTTT	CASSLVSDTEAFF
TRBJ2-3	TRBV21-1	18	-	-	TGTGCCAGCAGCAAAGCACCAGGGACAGGGGGTAACACAGATACGCAGTATTTT	CASSKAPGTGGNTDTQYF
TRBJ2-1	TRBV4-1	16	-	once	TGCGCCAGCAGCCAAGTGGGGCGGGGGCTCCCCAATGAGCAGTTCTTC	CASSQVGRGLPNEQFF
TRBJ2-1	TRBV5-1	15	-	-	TGCGCCAGCAGCTTGGCCACACCTCCCTACAATGAGCAGTTCTTC	CASSLATPPYNEQFF
TRBJ2-2	TRBV9	13	-	-	TGTGCCAGCAGCGCCCGGTCGGGGGGGGAGCTGTTTTTT	CASSARSGGELFF
TRBJ2-4	TRBV5-1	12	TRBD2	-	TGCGCCAGCAGCTTGCGGGGGGACATTCAGTACTTC	CASSLRGDIQYF
TRBJ2-1	TRBV28	14	-	-	TGTGCCAGCAGTTTCGTGGGAGCTAGCTATGAGCAGTTCTTC	CASSFVGASYEQFF